This T cell receptor (beta chain) emerged from a study of blood T cell repertoires in COVID-19. The overall study: Samples representing acute and convalescent COVID-19 were sourced from the United States, Italy and Spain. The cDNA or gDNA used as material had been derived from T cells, B-cell-depleted T cells, or PBMCs.

In the original workflow: Amplification from reference gene primers served as the basis for estimated nucleated cell counts. Profiling relied on immunoSEQ multiplex PCR, and the TCRdb table lists in-frame clones only, not all of them. That table is the source of V, J and clone size, and D and trimming were worked out from the DNA. The sample has 150,000 to 200,000 clones, around 87% seen once; the top ten hold 6% to 7.5%. Germline V CDR1 and CDR2: LNHDA, SQIVND (reference sequence). J was trimmed by 8 bases and V by 4 bases; bases with no gene match: 7. CDR3 length: 16 residues. The V gene is TRBV19, the J gene TRBJ2-1; TRBD2 matches at 14 bases. The sample consisted of peripheral blood. This sequence originates from a woman aged 80 or over in a cohort sampled during active or convalescent COVID-19. The DNA of the CDR3 is TGTGCCAGTAGTAGGGGACTAGCGGGAGTTAAGGATGAGCAGTTCTTC. Its translation is CASSRGLAGVKDEQFF.